These 8 T cell receptor beta chains were sequenced from one sample in a study of shared clonotypes between healthy human individuals. Libraries were prepared by immunoSEQ multiplex PCR; TCRdb keeps only in-frame clonotypes and omits some of them. The data hold over a million clones, with 97% to 99% observed a single time. Sequencing was performed on naive CD4+ T cells sorted from blood. This sample's subset: CD45RA+ positively selected. The receptors shown here come from a man aged 30 to 45 in good health.

The V gene is TRBV6-5, the J gene TRBJ1-2; 8 nucleotides align to TRBD1. The germline gives CDR1 MNHEY, CDR2 SVGAGI. The CDR3 has 13 residues. Losses at the gene ends were 7 bases for V and 8 bases for J; bases not matched to a gene: 9. Written as DNA, the CDR3 is TGTGCCAGCAATCGAGACAGGGGACGCGGCTACACCTTC. Its protein is CASNRDRGRGYTF.

The V gene is TRBV29-1, the J gene TRBJ1-1; no clear D gene. CDR3 length: 13 amino acids. CDR1 SQVTM and CDR2 ANQGSEA come from the germline V gene. V dropped 3 bases and J dropped 4 bases, with 12 bases sitting between them. The CDR3 loop is CSVEITTGTEAFF. DNA for the CDR3: TGCAGCGTTGAGATCACGACGGGCACTGAAGCTTTCTTT.

V usage is TRBV10-2 and J usage is TRBJ2-7; the D gene is possibly TRBD1 (5 bases). V was cut by 0 bases and J by 4 bases, with 10 bases left in between. CDR3 length equals 14 residues. From germline, CDR1 is WSHSY and CDR2 SAAADI. CDR3 sequence: CASSESVQGYEQYF. CDR3 coding DNA: TGCGCCAGCAGTGAGTCTGTCCAGGGATACGAGCAGTACTTC.

This clone is a singleton in its sample. The chain employs TRBV5-1 and TRBJ2-5; the match to TRBD2 covers 13 bases. The germline V gene has CDR1 SGHRS and CDR2 YFSETQ. Trimming took 3 bases from V and 5 from J; bases not matched to a gene: 4. The CDR3 covers 15 residues. In DNA, the CDR3 is TGCGCCAGCAGCTCCGGGACTAGCGGGATGGAGACCCAGTACTTC. Amino acid sequence: CASSSGTSGMETQYF.

The rearrangement links TRBV18 to TRBJ2-6; D not resolved. The germline CDR1 and CDR2 sequences are KGHSH and LQKENI. Trimming took off 0 bases at V and 3 bases at J, with 12 bases between the two ends. The CDR3 extends over 17 amino acids. CDR3 in DNA: TGTGCCAGCTCACCACCGGTATGGGATGGTGGGGCCAACGTCCTGACTTTC. It is translated as CASSPPVWDGGANVLTF.

The rearrangement links TRBV10-3 to TRBJ1-2; D remains unclear. The CDR3 loop spans 15 amino acids. Looked up from germline, CDR1 is ENHRY and CDR2 is SYGVKD. The ends were cut back, 2 bases at V and 0 bases at J, with 10 bases in the middle. The DNA for the CDR3 is TGTGCCATCAGTGAGGCGGAGGTAGCTAACTATGGCTACACCTTC. Residues: CAISEAEVANYGYTF.

The rearrangement joins TRBV29-1 to TRBJ1-2, with 9 bases lining up with TRBD1. The CDR3 extends over 14 amino acids. Unmatched junction bases numbered 9, after V lost 7 bases and J lost 3 bases. Germline CDR1 SQVTM, CDR2 ANQGSEA. CDR3 loop: CSAVTGGSHYGYTF. The CDR3 region has the DNA TGCAGCGCCGTTACAGGGGGCTCTCACTATGGCTACACCTTC. The full variable domain, its missing parts supplied by reference TRBV29-1 and TRBJ1-2, is SAVISQKPSRDICQRGTSLTIQCQVDSQVTMMFWYRQQPGQSLTLIATANQGSEATYESGFVIDKFPISRPNLTFSTLTVSNMSPEDSSIYLCSAVTGGSHYGYTFGSGTRLTVV.

The chain carries TRBV7-2 and TRBJ2-3, with D possibly being TRBD2 (5 bases). Germline V lookup: CDR1 SGHTA, CDR2 FQGNSA. The CDR3 extends over 13 amino acids. Trimming shortened V by 5 bases and J by 1 base, and 7 bases separated the two germline ends. The CDR3, as DNA: TGTGCCAGCAGCCATAGCGGCACAGATACGCAGTATTTT. This translates into CASSHSGTDTQYF.